This TCR beta chain was sequenced in a study of blood T cell repertoires in COVID-19. Study summary: T cells, B-cell-depleted T cells, or PBMCs supplied cDNA or gDNA.

The CDR3 contains 14 residues. CDR1 and CDR2 from the germline V gene are SGHNT and YYREEE (reference sequence). V lost 4 bases and J lost 7; bases outside the gene matches: 8. Measured with immunoSEQ multiplex PCR; TCRdb has only the in-frame clones, and not every one. Here the sample spans approximately 130,000 clones, roughly 85% being singletons. The clonotype comes from a human donor in a cohort sampled during active COVID-19. This rearrangement joins TRBV5-4 to TRBJ1-1; 9 bases are shared with TRBD1. Source material: peripheral blood. CDR3 DNA: TGTGCCAGCAGCAGGACAGGGGTATCAGGTGAAGCTTTCTTT. Translation: CASSRTGVSGEAFF.